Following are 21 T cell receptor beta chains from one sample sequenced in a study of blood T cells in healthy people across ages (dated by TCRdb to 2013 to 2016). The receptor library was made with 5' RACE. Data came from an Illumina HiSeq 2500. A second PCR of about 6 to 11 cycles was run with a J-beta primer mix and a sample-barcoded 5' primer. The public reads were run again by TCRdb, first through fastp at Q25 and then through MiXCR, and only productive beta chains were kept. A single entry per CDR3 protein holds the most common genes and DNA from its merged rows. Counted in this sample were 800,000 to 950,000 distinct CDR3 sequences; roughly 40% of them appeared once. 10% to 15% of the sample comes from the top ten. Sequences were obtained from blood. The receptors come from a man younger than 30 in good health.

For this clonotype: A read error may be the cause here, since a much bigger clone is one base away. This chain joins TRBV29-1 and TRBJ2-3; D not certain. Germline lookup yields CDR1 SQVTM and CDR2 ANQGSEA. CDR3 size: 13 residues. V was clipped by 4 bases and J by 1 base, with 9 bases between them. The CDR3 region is CSVGPFGTDTQYF. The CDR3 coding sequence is TGCAGCGTTGGCCCGTTCGGCACAGATACGCAGTATTTT.

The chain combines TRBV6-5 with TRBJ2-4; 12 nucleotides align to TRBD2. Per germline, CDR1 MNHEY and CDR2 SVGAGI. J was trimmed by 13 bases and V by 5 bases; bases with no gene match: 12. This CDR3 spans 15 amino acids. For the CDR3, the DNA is TGTGCCAGCAGTCAGCCGACTAGCGGGGGTGATGAGCAGTACTTC. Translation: CASSQPTSGGDEQYF.

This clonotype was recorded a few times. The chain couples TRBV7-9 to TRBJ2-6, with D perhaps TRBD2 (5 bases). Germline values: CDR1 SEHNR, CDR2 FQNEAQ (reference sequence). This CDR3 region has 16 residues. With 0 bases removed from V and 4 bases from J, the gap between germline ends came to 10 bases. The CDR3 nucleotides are TGTGCCAGCAGCTTAGCGAGGGTCGGGGGGGCCAACGTCCTGACTTTC. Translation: CASSLARVGGANVLTF.

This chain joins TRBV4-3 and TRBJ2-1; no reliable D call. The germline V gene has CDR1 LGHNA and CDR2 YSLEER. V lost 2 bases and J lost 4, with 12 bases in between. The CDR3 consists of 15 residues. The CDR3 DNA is TGCGCCAGCAGCCAAAACTTCAGCCCTTACAATGAGCAGTTCTTC. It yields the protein CASSQNFSPYNEQFF.

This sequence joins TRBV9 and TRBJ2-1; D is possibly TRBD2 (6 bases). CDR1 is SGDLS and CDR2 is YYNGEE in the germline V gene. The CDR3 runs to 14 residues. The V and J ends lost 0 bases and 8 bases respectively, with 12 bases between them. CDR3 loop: CASSVGLTGDEQFF. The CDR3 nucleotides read TGTGCCAGCAGCGTAGGTCTTACGGGGGATGAGCAGTTCTTC. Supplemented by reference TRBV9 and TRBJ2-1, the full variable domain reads DSGVTQTPKHLITATGQRVTLRCSPRSGDLSVYWYQQSLDQGLQFLIQYYNGEERAKGNILERFSAQQFPDLHSELNLSSLELGDSALYFCASSVGLTGDEQFFGPGTRLTVL.

CDR3 in amino acids: CASSHNRGTEAFF. DNA of the CDR3: TGTGCCAGCAGCCATAACCGGGGCACTGAAGCTTTCTTT. The chain carries TRBV12-3 or TRBV12-4 and TRBJ1-1; D is undetermined. V was clipped by 6 bases and J by 4 bases, with 12 bases between them. The CDR3 has 13 amino acids.

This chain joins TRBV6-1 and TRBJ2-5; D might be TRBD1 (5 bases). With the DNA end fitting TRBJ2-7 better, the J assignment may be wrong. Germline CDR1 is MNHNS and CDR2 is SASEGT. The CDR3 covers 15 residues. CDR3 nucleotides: TGTGCCAGCAGTGAAGGACTGCTGGACACGTACGAGCAGTACTTC. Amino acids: CASSEGLLDTYEQYF.

The CDR3 spells CASSQWGAGEQYF. In DNA, the CDR3 is TGTGCCAGCAGCCAGTGGGGTGCAGGAGAGCAGTACTTC. The rearrangement links TRBV6-6 to TRBJ2-7; D is unresolved. CDR3 length: 13 residues. Germline V lookup: CDR1 MNHNY, CDR2 SVGAGI (reference sequence). Trimming shortened V by 6 bases and J by 7 bases, and 16 bases separated the two germline ends.

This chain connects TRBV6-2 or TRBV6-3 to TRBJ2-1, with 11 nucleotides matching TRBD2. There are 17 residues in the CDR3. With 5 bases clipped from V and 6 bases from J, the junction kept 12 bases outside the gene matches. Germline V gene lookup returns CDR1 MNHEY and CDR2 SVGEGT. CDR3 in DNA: TGTGCCAGCAGTCCCCGGATAGCGGGGGGGTCAACCAATGAGCAGTTCTTC. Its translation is CASSPRIAGGSTNEQFF.

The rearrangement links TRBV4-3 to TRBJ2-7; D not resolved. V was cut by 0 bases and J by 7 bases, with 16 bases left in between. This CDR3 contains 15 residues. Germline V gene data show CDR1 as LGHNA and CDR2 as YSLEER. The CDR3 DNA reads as TGCGCCAGCAGCCAAGATCGGGCTGTATTGGATGAGCAGTACTTC. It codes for CASSQDRAVLDEQYF.

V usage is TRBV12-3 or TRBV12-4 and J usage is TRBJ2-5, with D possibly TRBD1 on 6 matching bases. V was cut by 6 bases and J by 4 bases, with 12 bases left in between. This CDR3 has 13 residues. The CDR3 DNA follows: TGTGCCAGCAGACAGGACAGTGCAGAGACCCAGTACTTC. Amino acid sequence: CASRQDSAETQYF.

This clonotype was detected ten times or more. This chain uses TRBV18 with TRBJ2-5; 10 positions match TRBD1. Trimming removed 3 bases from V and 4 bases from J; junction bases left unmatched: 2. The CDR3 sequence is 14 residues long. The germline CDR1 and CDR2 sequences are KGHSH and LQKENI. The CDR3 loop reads CASSPGQGLETQYF. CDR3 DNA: TGTGCCAGCTCACCGGGACAGGGGTTAGAGACCCAGTACTTC.

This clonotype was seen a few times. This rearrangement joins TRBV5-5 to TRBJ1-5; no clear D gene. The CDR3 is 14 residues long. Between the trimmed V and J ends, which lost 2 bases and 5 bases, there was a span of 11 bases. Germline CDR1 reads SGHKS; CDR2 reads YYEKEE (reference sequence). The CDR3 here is CASSFEAGYQPQHF. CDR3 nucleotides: TGTGCCAGCAGCTTTGAAGCGGGGTATCAGCCCCAGCATTTT.

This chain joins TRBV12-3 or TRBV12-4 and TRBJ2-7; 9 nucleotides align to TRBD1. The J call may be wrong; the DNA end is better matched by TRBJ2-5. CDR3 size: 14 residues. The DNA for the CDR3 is TGTGCCAGCAGTGCCACAGGGGGCGGAGAGACCCAGTACTTC. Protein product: CASSATGGGETQYF.

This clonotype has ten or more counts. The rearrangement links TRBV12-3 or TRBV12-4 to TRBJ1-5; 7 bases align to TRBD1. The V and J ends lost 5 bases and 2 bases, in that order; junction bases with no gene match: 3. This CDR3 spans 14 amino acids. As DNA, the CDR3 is TGTGCCAGCAGTCGACAGGGACGCAATCAGCCCCAGCATTTT. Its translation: CASSRQGRNQPQHF.

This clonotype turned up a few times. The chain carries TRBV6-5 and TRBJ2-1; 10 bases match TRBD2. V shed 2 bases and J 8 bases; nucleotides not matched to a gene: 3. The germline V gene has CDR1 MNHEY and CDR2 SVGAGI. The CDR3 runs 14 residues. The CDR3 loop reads CASSYAAGGDEQFF. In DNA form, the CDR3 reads TGTGCCAGCAGTTACGCAGCGGGGGGGGATGAGCAGTTCTTC.

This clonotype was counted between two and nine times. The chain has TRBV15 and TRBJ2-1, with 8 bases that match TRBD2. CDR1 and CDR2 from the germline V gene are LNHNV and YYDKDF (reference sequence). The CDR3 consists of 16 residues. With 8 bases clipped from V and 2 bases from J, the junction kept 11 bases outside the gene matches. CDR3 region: CATDHVAGITYNEQFF. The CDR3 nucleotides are TGTGCCACCGATCACGTAGCGGGGATTACCTACAATGAGCAGTTCTTC.

The CDR3 DNA reads TGTGCCAGCTCCCCCCGCGACGACAGGGCCAAACTCCTGTTTGACGAGCAGTACTTC. It translates to CASSPRDDRAKLLFDEQYF. The V gene is TRBV3-1, the J gene TRBJ2-7; 7 bases match TRBD1. Trimming took 8 bases from V and 5 from J; bases not matched to a gene: 27. Germline V gives CDR1 LGHDT, CDR2 YNNKEL (reference sequence). CDR3 length: 19 amino acids.

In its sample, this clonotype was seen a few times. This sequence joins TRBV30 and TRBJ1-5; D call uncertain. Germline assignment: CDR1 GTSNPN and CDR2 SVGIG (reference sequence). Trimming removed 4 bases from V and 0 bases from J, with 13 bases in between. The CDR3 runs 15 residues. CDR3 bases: TGTGCCTGGACCCCCGCGGCATATAGCAATCAGCCCCAGCATTTT. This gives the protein CAWTPAAYSNQPQHF. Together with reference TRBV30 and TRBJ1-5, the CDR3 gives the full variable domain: SQTIHQWPATLVQPVGSPLSLECTVEGTSNPNLYWYRQAAGRGLQLLFYSVGIGQISSEVPQNLSASRPQDRQFILSSKKLLLSDSGFYLCAWTPAAYSNQPQHFGDGTRLSIL.

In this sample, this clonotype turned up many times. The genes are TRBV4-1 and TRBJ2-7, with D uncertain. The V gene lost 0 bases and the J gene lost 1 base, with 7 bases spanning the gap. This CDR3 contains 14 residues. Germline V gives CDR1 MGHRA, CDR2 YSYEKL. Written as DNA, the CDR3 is TGCGCCAGCAGCCAAGATCCCAGGTCCTACGAGCAGTACTTC. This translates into CASSQDPRSYEQYF.

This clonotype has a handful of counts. CDR3: CASSGVGQSSYEQYF. The CDR3 DNA sequence: TGTGCCAGCAGCGGGGTGGGACAGAGCTCCTACGAGCAGTACTTC. This chain uses TRBV9 with TRBJ2-7; 7 bases are a match to TRBD1. The CDR3 extends over 15 amino acids. Per germline, CDR1 SGDLS and CDR2 YYNGEE. With V trimmed by 3 bases and J by 0 bases, 6 bases remained unmatched.